The 15 T cell receptor beta chains presented below share a single source sample, sequenced in a study of blood T cell repertoires in COVID-19. Produced via immunoSEQ multiplex PCR; TCRdb's table is partial and in-frame only. The table has about 81,000 clones, roughly 91% seen once; the top ten hold 1.9%. The sample was peripheral blood. All receptors derive from a woman between 45 and 65 years old in a cohort sampled during active COVID-19.

The V gene is TRBV3-1 (or the pseudogene TRBV3-2), the J gene TRBJ2-7; TRBD2 aligns across 7 bases. Per germline, CDR1 LGHDT and CDR2 YNNKEL (reference sequence). The V segment lost 4 bases and the J segment 0 bases; nucleotides outside the gene matches: 18. The CDR3 extends over 19 amino acids. The CDR3 loop reads CASSRDPRPSGTSSYEQYF. The CDR3 DNA reads TGTGCCAGCAGCCGGGACCCCCGCCCCAGCGGGACCTCCTCCTACGAGCAGTACTTC.

The chain couples TRBV14 to TRBJ2-7, with 11 bases matching TRBD1. With V trimmed by 4 bases and J by 3 bases, 8 bases remained unmatched. This CDR3 region has 16 residues. CDR1 and CDR2 from the germline V gene are SGHDN and FVKESK. This CDR3 reads CASSRLSGTGGYEQYF. CDR3 DNA sequence: TGTGCCAGCAGCCGATTATCCGGGACAGGGGGCTACGAGCAGTACTTC. The full variable domain, in which reference TRBV14 and TRBJ2-7 provide the parts outside the CDR3, is EAGVTQFPSHSVIEKGQTVTLRCDPISGHDNLYWYRRVMGKEIKFLLHFVKESKQDESGMPNNRFLAERTGGTYSTLKVQPAELEDSGVYFCASSRLSGTGGYEQYFGPGTRLTVT.

This chain connects TRBV3-1 (or the pseudogene TRBV3-2) to TRBJ2-3, with 7 nucleotides matching TRBD2. CDR1 and CDR2 from the germline V gene are LGHDT and YNNKEL (reference sequence). The CDR3 contains 16 residues. Losses at the gene ends were 1 base for V and 8 bases for J; bases not matched to a gene: 12. The CDR3 loop reads CASSQGGTMFHGTQYF. CDR3 nucleotides: TGTGCCAGCAGCCAAGGGGGGACTATGTTTCACGGTACGCAGTATTTT.

There are a few counts of this clone. The rearrangement uses TRBV18 and TRBJ1-6; possible D gene TRBD1, 5 bases. The V gene lost 1 base and the J gene lost 7 bases, with 11 bases spanning the gap. CDR3 length: 15 residues. CDR1 and CDR2 (germline): KGHSH, LQKENI. CDR3 protein: CASSPLDTENSPLHF. CDR3 sequence (DNA): TGTGCCAGCTCACCACTGGACACAGAGAATTCACCCCTCCACTTT.

The chain employs TRBV5-1 and TRBJ1-4; weak D call: TRBD1 (5 bases). V was clipped by 2 bases and J by 3 bases, with 11 bases between them. CDR3 size: 15 residues. Germline V lookup: CDR1 SGHRS, CDR2 YFSETQ. Written as DNA, the CDR3 is TGCGCCAGCAGCTTCCAGGGAGGTTCTAATGAAAAACTGTTTTTT. This translates into CASSFQGGSNEKLFF.

The chain combines TRBV3-1 (or the pseudogene TRBV3-2) with TRBJ1-3; possible D gene TRBD1, 5 bases. V was trimmed by 1 base and J by 4 bases, leaving 14 bases between them. Germline CDR1 is LGHDT and CDR2 is YNNKEL (reference sequence). The CDR3 is 16 amino acids. This CDR3 reads CASSQGVRVRGNTIYF. In nucleotides, the CDR3 is TGTGCCAGCAGCCAAGGGGTCAGGGTTAGAGGAAACACCATATATTTT.

This chain links TRBV2 with TRBJ2-7; D is uncertain. The CDR3 covers 16 residues. Germline assignment: CDR1 SNHLY and CDR2 FYNNEI. Trimming cost V 8 bases and J 0 bases, with 20 bases left between them. CDR3 residues: CASGLGVARSSYEQYF. In DNA, the CDR3 is TGTGCCAGCGGGTTAGGAGTAGCCCGAAGCTCCTACGAGCAGTACTTC.

V is TRBV19 and J is TRBJ2-3; D is ambiguous. Trimming removed 6 bases from V and 4 bases from J, with 11 bases in between. This CDR3 has 13 residues. Germline lookup yields CDR1 LNHDA and CDR2 SQIVND (reference sequence). The CDR3 sequence is CASSDYRADTQYF. CDR3 in DNA: TGTGCCAGTAGCGATTATCGGGCAGATACGCAGTATTTT.

V is TRBV24-1 and J is TRBJ2-7; 9 bases agree with TRBD2. Losses at the gene ends were 10 bases for V and 5 bases for J; bases not matched to a gene: 11. The CDR3 covers 14 residues. Germline CDR1 KGHDR, CDR2 SFDVKD. The CDR3 nucleotides read TGTGCCACGGCCCCGGGAGCGGGAGGCGACGAGCAGTACTTC. Amino acid sequence: CATAPGAGGDEQYF.

V and J are TRBV5-5 and TRBJ2-1; no clear D gene. V was clipped by 5 bases and J by 9 bases, with 15 bases between them. This CDR3 region has 13 residues. Looked up from germline, CDR1 is SGHKS and CDR2 is YYEKEE (reference sequence). The CDR3 DNA sequence: TGTGCCAGCAGTTCACCTGGGCTGAGTGAGCAGTTCTTC. Protein sequence: CASSSPGLSEQFF.

V is TRBV2 and J is TRBJ1-4; the D gene is possibly TRBD1 (6 bases). Per the germline V gene, CDR1 is SNHLY and CDR2 is FYNNEI. The CDR3 is 15 residues long. V gave up 4 bases and J gave up 2 bases, with 11 bases separating them. This CDR3 reads CASSARGGTNEKLFF. In nucleotides, the CDR3 is TGTGCCAGCAGTGCCAGGGGTGGCACTAATGAAAAACTGTTTTTT.

This sequence joins TRBV19 and TRBJ1-1, with 10 bases identical to TRBD1. With V trimmed by 8 bases and J by 4 bases, 4 bases remained unmatched. The CDR3 length is 13 residues. Germline-derived CDR1 and CDR2 are LNHDA and SQIVND (reference sequence). CDR3 DNA sequence: TGTGCCAGTCGGGGACAGGGGATCACTGAAGCTTTCTTT. As protein: CASRGQGITEAFF.

V gene TRBV7-9 combines with J gene TRBJ2-7; D perhaps matches TRBD2 (5 bases). The CDR3 is 12 amino acids. The ends were cut back, 2 bases at V and 7 bases at J, with 9 bases in the middle. Germline V gene data show CDR1 as SEHNR and CDR2 as FQNEAQ (reference sequence). CDR3: CASSLMGVEQYF. CDR3 nucleotide sequence: TGTGCCAGCAGCTTAATGGGAGTGGAGCAGTACTTC. The whole variable domain, filled in from reference TRBV7-9 and TRBJ2-7, reads DTGVSQNPRHKITKRGQNVTFRCDPISEHNRLYWYRQTLGQGPEFLTYFQNEAQLEKSRLLSDRFSAERPKGSFSTLEIQRTEQGDSAMYLCASSLMGVEQYFGPGTRLTVT.

This clone is a singleton in its sample. This chain connects TRBV2 to TRBJ2-3, with D possibly being TRBD2 (5 bases). V gave up 7 bases and J gave up 8 bases, with 16 bases separating them. Germline values: CDR1 SNHLY, CDR2 FYNNEI. CDR3 length: 13 residues. The CDR3 spells CASTEDSTGTQYF. In DNA form, the CDR3 reads TGTGCCAGCACCGAGGACTCCACGGGTACGCAGTATTTT.

The chain joins TRBV5-1 to TRBJ1-2, with a weak D call TRBD1 (5 bases). The CDR3 contains 13 residues. Germline CDR1 reads SGHRS; CDR2 reads YFSETQ. V lost 3 bases and J lost 2, with 8 bases in between. The CDR3 sequence is CASSSTENYGYTF. In DNA form, the CDR3 reads TGCGCCAGCAGCTCGACAGAGAACTATGGCTACACCTTC.